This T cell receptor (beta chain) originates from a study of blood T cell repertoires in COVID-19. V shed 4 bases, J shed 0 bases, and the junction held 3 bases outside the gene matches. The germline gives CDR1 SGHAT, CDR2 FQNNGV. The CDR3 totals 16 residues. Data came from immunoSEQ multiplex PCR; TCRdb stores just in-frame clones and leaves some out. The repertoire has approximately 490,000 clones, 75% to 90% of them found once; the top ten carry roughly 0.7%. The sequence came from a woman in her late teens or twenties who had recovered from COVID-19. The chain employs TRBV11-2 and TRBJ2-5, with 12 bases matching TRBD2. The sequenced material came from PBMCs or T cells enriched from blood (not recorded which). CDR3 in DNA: TGTGCCAGCAGCTCCGGACTAGCGGGGAACCAAGAGACCCAGTACTTC. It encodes CASSSGLAGNQETQYF.